Below are 16 T cell receptor beta chains sequenced from a single sample in a study of T cell responses to AZD1222 COVID-19 vaccine (dated by TCRdb to the early 2020s). This sample's time point label indicates: about 28 days (+/-7) after the second vaccine dose. Library preparation was by the immunoSEQ multiplex PCR assay. In its TCRdb copy, this immuneACCESS table keeps in-frame sequences only and misses some clones. Where compared with another copy, unresolved V genes explain less than half of these, and the others have no known cause. Across this sample there are 130,000 to 150,000 clones, with roughly nine tenths seen only once. The ten largest clones represent around 1.7% of the sample. The sample consisted of peripheral blood, taken 28 days after the second AZD1222 dose. The receptor source for this set is an adult who received the AZD1222 COVID-19 vaccine.

CDR3 bases: TGTGCCAGCAGCACGTTACTACGGGGCGGAGGCTATGGCTACACCTTC. Translated: CASSTLLRGGGYGYTF. The rearrangement joins TRBV7-8 to TRBJ1-2; TRBD1 might be the D (5 bases). Trimming removed 5 bases at V and 4 bases at J, with 20 bases between. The CDR3 extends over 16 amino acids. Germline V gene data show CDR1 as SGHVS and CDR2 as FQNEAQ. Full variable domain (outside the CDR3, taken from reference TRBV7-8 and TRBJ1-2): GAGVSQSPRYKVAKRGQDVALRCDPISGHVSLFWYQQALGQGPEFLTYFQNEAQLDKSGLPSDRFFAERPEGSVSTLKIQRTQQEDSAVYLCASSTLLRGGGYGYTFGSGTRLTVV.

The V gene is TRBV18, the J gene TRBJ1-5; D perhaps matches TRBD1 (5 bases). The ends were cut back, 3 bases at V and 4 bases at J, with 7 bases in the middle. Germline CDR1 is KGHSH and CDR2 is LQKENI. The CDR3 has 13 residues. The CDR3 nucleotides are TGTGCCAGCTCACCCGGGACGAATCAGCCCCAGCATTTT. Encoded protein: CASSPGTNQPQHF. The full variable domain, its missing parts supplied by reference TRBV18 and TRBJ1-5, is NAGVMQNPRHLVRRRGQEARLRCSPMKGHSHVYWYRQLPEEGLKFMVYLQKENIIDESGMPKERFSAEFPKEGPSILRIQQVVRGDSAAYFCASSPGTNQPQHFGDGTRLSIL.

The chain links TRBV10-1 to TRBJ2-3, with 8 positions matching TRBD1. This CDR3 contains 17 residues. Looked up from germline, CDR1 is WNHNN and CDR2 is SYGVQD (reference sequence). J was trimmed by 5 bases and V by 4 bases; bases with no gene match: 14. The CDR3 region has the DNA TGCGCCAGCAGTGCGTCCCAGGGGGCTTTAAACAGAGATACGCAGTATTTT. Translating it yields CASSASQGALNRDTQYF.

The CDR3 bases are TGCAGCGTTGGGGTTACATTGAACACTGAAGCTTTCTTT. Its protein is CSVGVTLNTEAFF. The chain has TRBV29-1 and TRBJ1-1; D remains unclear. CDR3 length equals 13 residues. Germline CDR1 is SQVTM and CDR2 is ANQGSEA. The V end was cut by 4 bases, the J end by 0 bases, with 9 bases between.

The J gene is TRBJ1-5, the V gene TRBV4-2; D call uncertain. Trimming cost V 1 base and J 5 bases, with 12 bases left between them. Per the germline V gene, CDR1 is LGHNA and CDR2 is YNFKEQ. The CDR3 runs to 15 residues. The CDR3 DNA follows: TGTGCCAGCAGCCAAGGGGGTGAGGGCCATCAGCCCCAGCATTTT. The encoded protein is CASSQGGEGHQPQHF.

The rearrangement links TRBV7-9 to TRBJ1-2; D is unresolved. The CDR3 covers 11 residues. The V and J ends lost 5 bases and 10 bases respectively, with 11 bases between them. Germline assignment: CDR1 SEHNR and CDR2 FQNEAQ (reference sequence). CDR3 amino acids: CASSQDAIYTF. CDR3 DNA: TGTGCCAGCAGCCAGGACGCGATCTACACCTTC.

V usage is TRBV6-6 and J usage is TRBJ2-7, with a possible D match to TRBD1 (6 bases). The CDR3 sequence is 13 residues long. The V end lost 2 bases, the J end lost 6 bases, and 11 bases lay between the germline ends. Germline V gene sequence: CDR1 MNHNY, CDR2 SVGAGI (reference sequence). CDR3 in amino acids: CASSYETGREQYF. The CDR3 bases are TGTGCCAGCAGTTACGAAACAGGGCGCGAGCAGTACTTC.

The V gene is TRBV29-1, the J gene TRBJ1-1; tentative D call: TRBD1 (5 bases). The CDR3 loop spans 12 amino acids. Trimming cost V 2 bases and J 4 bases, with 8 bases left between them. The germline CDR1 and CDR2 sequences are SQVTM and ANQGSEA. CDR3 amino acids: CSVERGPTEAFF. CDR3 DNA: TGCAGCGTTGAAAGGGGCCCCACTGAAGCTTTCTTT.

This chain links TRBV3-1 (or the pseudogene TRBV3-2) with TRBJ2-7, with 9 bases fitting TRBD2. The CDR3 runs to 17 residues. Trimming took 2 bases from V and 3 from J; bases not matched to a gene: 11. Germline CDR1 is LGHDT and CDR2 is YNNKEL (reference sequence). The CDR3 DNA reads as TGTGCCAGCAGCCAAAAGTTAGGACTAGCGAGGAACTACGAGCAGTACTTC. Protein product: CASSQKLGLARNYEQYF.

The V and J genes are TRBV5-4 and TRBJ2-6, with D hard to call. The CDR3 spans 15 residues. V lost 7 bases and J lost 4, with 15 bases in between. The germline V gene encodes CDR1 SGHNT and CDR2 YYREEE (reference sequence). CDR3 loop: CASRPQRWGANVLTF. Written as DNA, the CDR3 is TGTGCCAGCCGGCCCCAACGGTGGGGGGCCAACGTCCTGACTTTC.

The J gene is TRBJ1-1, the V gene TRBV18, with 7 bases matching TRBD1. CDR1 is KGHSH and CDR2 is LQKENI in the germline V gene. There are 14 residues in the CDR3. V lost 4 bases to trimming and J lost 2 bases; unmatched junction nucleotides: 4. CDR3 sequence reads: CASSLRDRNTEAFF. The DNA of the CDR3 is TGTGCCAGCTCACTCCGGGACAGAAACACTGAAGCTTTCTTT.

The chain couples TRBV2 to TRBJ2-2; 8 bases align to TRBD2. The germline CDR1 and CDR2 sequences are SNHLY and FYNNEI. V was clipped by 7 bases and J by 8 bases; unmatched bases: 12. The CDR3 extends over 15 amino acids. This chain's CDR3 is CASMGKASGSGELFF. CDR3 nucleotides: TGTGCCAGCATGGGGAAGGCTAGCGGGTCAGGGGAGCTGTTTTTT.

V gene TRBV3-1 (or the pseudogene TRBV3-2) combines with J gene TRBJ2-3; TRBD2 matches 9 bases. V lost 2 bases and J lost 0; bases outside the gene matches: 3. Germline loops: CDR1 LGHDT, CDR2 YNNKEL (reference sequence). The CDR3 is 16 amino acids. The CDR3 bases are TGTGCCAGCAGCCAACTAGCGGGAACTAGCACAGATACGCAGTATTTT. It encodes CASSQLAGTSTDTQYF.

V gene TRBV27 combines with J gene TRBJ1-5; D gene ambiguous. Germline lookup yields CDR1 MNHEY and CDR2 SMNVEV (reference sequence). The CDR3 contains 17 residues. Trimming left V 2 bases short and J 0 bases short, with 14 bases between. CDR3 region: CASSLNRRAGSNQPQHF. As DNA, the CDR3 is TGTGCCAGCAGTTTAAATCGCCGGGCGGGTAGCAATCAGCCCCAGCATTTT.

The chain combines TRBV13 with TRBJ2-7, with a possible D match to TRBD1 (5 bases). V lost 6 bases to trimming and J lost 1 base, with 13 bases between them. The CDR3 spans 14 residues. Germline V gene lookup returns CDR1 PRHDT and CDR2 FYEKMQ (reference sequence). CDR3 sequence: CASRKGLGSYEQYF. The DNA of the CDR3 is TGTGCCAGCAGAAAGGGGCTAGGATCCTACGAGCAGTACTTC.

The V call is TRBV30, the J call TRBJ2-7; possible D gene TRBD2, 6 bases. The V and J ends lost 4 bases and 0 bases respectively, with 10 bases between them. Germline assignment: CDR1 GTSNPN and CDR2 SVGIG (reference sequence). The CDR3 spans 13 residues. CDR3 in amino acids: CAWMEGSSYEQYF. CDR3 DNA sequence: TGTGCCTGGATGGAGGGTTCCTCCTACGAGCAGTACTTC.